What follows are 26 T cell receptor beta chains derived from one specimen sequenced in a study of blood T cell repertoires in COVID-19. Method: immunoSEQ multiplex PCR; TCRdb's copy keeps in-frame clones and lacks some. This sample has about 120,000 clones, with 87% found just once. The sample was peripheral blood. The receptors shown here come from a human donor in a cohort sampled during active COVID-19.

V usage is TRBV5-1 and J usage is TRBJ2-5; 8 nucleotides line up with TRBD2. Germline lookup yields CDR1 SGHRS and CDR2 YFSETQ. The trim removed 4 bases at V and 0 bases at J, leaving 8 bases unmatched. The CDR3 is 16 amino acids. The CDR3 spells CASSVSGGANQETQYF. The DNA for the CDR3 is TGCGCCAGCAGCGTGAGCGGGGGAGCTAACCAAGAGACCCAGTACTTC.

The V gene is TRBV3-1 (or the pseudogene TRBV3-2), the J gene TRBJ2-7, with 9 nucleotides matching TRBD1. The germline V gene encodes CDR1 LGHDT and CDR2 YNNKEL (reference sequence). The V gene end was trimmed by 2 bases and the J gene end by 5 bases; junction bases not matched to a gene: 13. The CDR3 is made up of 17 amino acids. The CDR3 region is CASSQPLGQGGANEQYF. In nucleotides, the CDR3 is TGTGCCAGCAGCCAACCGCTGGGACAGGGAGGAGCGAACGAGCAGTACTTC.

This chain's CDR3 is CSVGGPIPNGANVLTF. The CDR3 DNA reads TGCAGCGTTGGGGGCCCCATCCCGAATGGGGCCAACGTCCTGACTTTC. The genes are TRBV29-1 and TRBJ2-6, with D possibly matching TRBD1 (5 bases). Trimming stripped 4 bases from V and 3 bases from J, with 16 bases between. CDR3 size: 16 residues. Germline CDR1 reads SQVTM; CDR2 reads ANQGSEA.

The J gene is TRBJ1-5, the V gene TRBV12-3 or TRBV12-4; a weak D match, TRBD1 (5 bases). Trimming cost V 6 bases and J 1 base, with 7 bases left between them. The CDR3 loop spans 13 amino acids. CDR3 bases: TGTGCCAGCAGAAGGGGCAGCAATCAGCCCCAGCATTTT. Amino acids: CASRRGSNQPQHF.

This chain connects TRBV29-1 to TRBJ1-5, with a possible D match to TRBD1 (5 bases). The CDR3 sequence is 14 residues long. Germline lookup yields CDR1 SQVTM and CDR2 ANQGSEA. Trimming removed 7 bases from V and 0 bases from J, with 13 bases in between. The CDR3 protein is CSALTGYSNQPQHF. CDR3 in DNA: TGCAGCGCACTTACAGGATATAGCAATCAGCCCCAGCATTTT.

The chain is built from TRBV3-1 (or the pseudogene TRBV3-2) and TRBJ2-3; D unresolved. Deletions cut 2 bases from V and 4 bases from J, with 7 bases between. There are 13 residues in the CDR3. The germline V gene has CDR1 LGHDT and CDR2 YNNKEL (reference sequence). CDR3 DNA sequence: TGTGCCAGCAGCCAACCTCCCCCAGATACGCAGTATTTT. Translation gives CASSQPPPDTQYF.

This chain joins TRBV29-1 and TRBJ1-3; 8 bases align to TRBD1. Germline values: CDR1 SQVTM, CDR2 ANQGSEA. The CDR3 is made up of 13 amino acids. Unmatched junction bases numbered 4, after V lost 6 bases and J lost 3 bases. The CDR3 here is CSVETGVGNTIYF. The CDR3 nucleotides are TGCAGCGTCGAGACAGGGGTTGGAAACACCATATATTTT.

The V and J genes are TRBV24-1 and TRBJ2-7, with 7 bases matching TRBD1. Trimming cost V 5 bases and J 4 bases; bases outside gene matches: 10. The CDR3 runs to 15 residues. Germline CDR1 reads KGHDR; CDR2 reads SFDVKD. This CDR3 reads CATSASDRQTYEQYF. CDR3 in DNA: TGTGCCACCAGTGCGTCGGACAGGCAAACGTACGAGCAGTACTTC.

The chain is built from TRBV5-4 and TRBJ1-1; D is perhaps TRBD1 (5 bases). Germline loops: CDR1 SGHNT, CDR2 YYREEE (reference sequence). V lost 4 bases and J 2 bases, leaving 18 bases between the germline ends. The CDR3 is 16 amino acids. The CDR3 sequence: CASSPAGGTANTEAFF. The CDR3 nucleotides are TGTGCCAGCAGCCCGGCGGGGGGAACAGCTAACACTGAAGCTTTCTTT.

This chain joins TRBV25-1 and TRBJ1-4; possibly TRBD1 for D (5 bases). The germline V and J ends were trimmed by 0 bases and 8 bases, with 19 bases remaining between them. This CDR3 spans 17 amino acids. CDR1 MGHDK and CDR2 SYGVNS come from the germline V gene. The CDR3 DNA reads as TGTGCCAGCAGTGAATATAAGAGGAGCGGGGGGACCGAAAAACTGTTTTTT. This codes for CASSEYKRSGGTEKLFF.

The gene calls are TRBV9 and TRBJ2-7; possible D gene TRBD1, 6 bases. V was trimmed by 4 bases and J by 0 bases, leaving 14 bases between them. Germline V gene lookup returns CDR1 SGDLS and CDR2 YYNGEE. The CDR3 sequence is 15 residues long. CDR3 nucleotides: TGTGCCAGCAGCCCCCGGACAGATTTCTCCTACGAGCAGTACTTC. This translates into CASSPRTDFSYEQYF.

This clone was found once. V is TRBV19 and J is TRBJ1-2; 7 bases line up with TRBD1. The CDR3 consists of 13 residues. In germline, CDR1 is LNHDA, CDR2 SQIVND (reference sequence). J gave up 5 bases and V 6 bases, and 6 bases lay outside the gene matches. The DNA for the CDR3 is TGTGCCAGTAGACCCACAGGGGAGTATGGCTACACCTTC. Residues: CASRPTGEYGYTF.

J is TRBJ2-5 and V is TRBV19; D might be TRBD1 (6 bases). The CDR3 is made up of 17 amino acids. In germline, CDR1 is LNHDA, CDR2 SQIVND (reference sequence). Trimming pared 6 bases from V and 1 base from J, leaving 21 bases between. In DNA, the CDR3 is TGTGCCAGTAGCCTCACCTTTTCCGGGACAATCCAAGAGACCCAGTACTTC. This codes for CASSLTFSGTIQETQYF.

This chain uses TRBV5-4 with TRBJ1-5, with a possible D match to TRBD1 (6 bases). Trimming cost V 0 bases and J 3 bases, with 16 bases left between them. The CDR3 consists of 17 residues. CDR1 SGHNT and CDR2 YYREEE come from the germline V gene (reference sequence). As DNA, the CDR3 is TGTGCCAGCAGCTTGGGTCCCAGGGGATCTGACAATCAGCCCCAGCATTTT. This sequence encodes CASSLGPRGSDNQPQHF.

J is TRBJ2-2 and V is TRBV19; 13 nucleotides agree with TRBD2. Trimming at V came to 3 bases and at J to 5 bases, leaving 6 bases not matched to a gene. Germline V gene sequence: CDR1 LNHDA, CDR2 SQIVND (reference sequence). This CDR3 is 17 amino acids long. This chain's CDR3 is CASSIWTSGSWTGELFF. CDR3 DNA sequence: TGTGCCAGTAGTATTTGGACTAGCGGGAGCTGGACCGGGGAGCTGTTTTTT.

V is TRBV2 and J is TRBJ2-6; D is perhaps TRBD1 (5 bases). Deletions cut 3 bases from V and 1 base from J, with 10 bases between. This CDR3 region has 16 residues. Germline CDR1 SNHLY, CDR2 FYNNEI. The CDR3 region is CASSEETASGANVLTF. CDR3 in DNA: TGTGCCAGCAGTGAGGAGACAGCGTCTGGGGCCAACGTCCTGACTTTC.

This clone has only one observation. V and J are TRBV5-5 and TRBJ1-2, with 7 bases aligning to TRBD1. The CDR3 is 14 residues long. With V trimmed by 2 bases and J by 3 bases, 4 bases remained unmatched. Germline-derived CDR1 and CDR2 are SGHKS and YYEKEE (reference sequence). The CDR3 DNA reads TGTGCCAGCAGCTTTATTGGACAGGACTATGGCTACACCTTC. Translating gives CASSFIGQDYGYTF. The full variable domain, in which reference TRBV5-5 and TRBJ1-2 provide the parts outside the CDR3, is DAGVTQSPTHLIKTRGQQVTLRCSPISGHKSVSWYQQVLGQGPQFIFQYYEKEERGRGNFPDRFSARQFPNYSSELNVNALLLGDSALYLCASSFIGQDYGYTFGSGTRLTVV.

The chain couples TRBV10-3 to TRBJ2-5, with TRBD1 matching 8 bases. This CDR3 is 16 amino acids long. The J segment lost 5 bases and the V segment lost 3 bases, leaving 11 bases of the junction unmatched. Germline V lookup: CDR1 ENHRY, CDR2 SYGVKD. CDR3 loop: CAISDPRGLRRETQYF. The DNA of the CDR3 is TGTGCCATCAGTGATCCCAGGGGGCTACGGCGGGAGACCCAGTACTTC.

The chain has TRBV6-5 and TRBJ1-2; no clear D gene. This CDR3 comprises 13 residues. Germline CDR1 and CDR2: MNHEY and SVGAGI. Trimming stripped 7 bases from V and 3 bases from J, with 12 bases between. The CDR3 nucleotides are TGTGCCAGCAACCTCAGGATCTACTATGGCTACACCTTC. It specifies CASNLRIYYGYTF.

V usage is TRBV2 and J usage is TRBJ1-2; maybe TRBD1 (5 bases). Per the germline V gene, CDR1 is SNHLY and CDR2 is FYNNEI. The V end lost 4 bases, the J end lost 8 bases, and 17 bases lay between the germline ends. The CDR3 length is 14 residues. This chain's CDR3 is CASSGLRVIGGYTF. The CDR3 DNA follows: TGTGCCAGCAGTGGTCTCAGGGTCATAGGAGGCTACACCTTC.

The chain joins TRBV6-5 to TRBJ1-4; weak D call: TRBD1 (6 bases). The CDR3 extends over 15 amino acids. The V gene's germline CDR1 is MNHEY and CDR2 SVGAGI. V lost 7 bases to trimming and J lost 5 bases, with 17 bases between them. CDR3 residues: CASNLPRGLNEKLFF. The CDR3 DNA follows: TGTGCCAGCAACCTCCCCAGGGGTTTGAATGAAAAACTGTTTTTT.

The chain uses TRBV5-4 and TRBJ2-1; TRBD2 aligns across 7 bases. The germline gives CDR1 SGHNT, CDR2 YYREEE (reference sequence). The CDR3 extends over 15 amino acids. Trimming took 0 bases from V and 2 from J; bases not matched to a gene: 2. The chain's CDR3 is CASSLARGAYNEQFF. As DNA, the CDR3 is TGTGCCAGCAGCTTGGCCCGGGGGGCCTACAATGAGCAGTTCTTC. Variable domain in full (rest from reference TRBV5-4 and TRBJ2-1): ETGVTQSPTHLIKTRGQQVTLRCSSQSGHNTVSWYQQALGQGPQFIFQYYREEENGRGNFPPRFSGLQFPNYSSELNVNALELDDSALYLCASSLARGAYNEQFFGPGTRLTVL.

This clone was detected many times. The chain couples TRBV2 to TRBJ1-2; TRBD1 is a possible D gene (5 bases). V was clipped by 6 bases and J by 8 bases, with 13 bases between them. CDR1 and CDR2 (germline): SNHLY, FYNNEI. CDR3 length equals 12 residues. The DNA of the CDR3 is TGTGCCAGCAGCGCAGGGTCTGGGGGCTACACCTTC. It codes for CASSAGSGGYTF.

In this sample, this clone turned up a few times. This sequence joins TRBV29-1 and TRBJ2-1, with TRBD1 matching over 7 bases. The CDR3 runs 15 residues. Germline V CDR1 and CDR2: SQVTM, ANQGSEA. The ends lost 3 bases at V and 5 bases at J; junction bases unmatched: 10. CDR3: CSVDMQGQKDNEQFF. The CDR3 DNA reads as TGCAGCGTTGATATGCAGGGACAGAAAGACAATGAGCAGTTCTTC.

This clone occurred once. V and J are TRBV6-5 and TRBJ1-2, with 9 bases fitting TRBD1. The germline V gene has CDR1 MNHEY and CDR2 SVGAGI. This CDR3 has 13 amino acids. Trimming cost V 7 bases and J 4 bases; bases outside gene matches: 4. Written as DNA, the CDR3 is TGTGCCAGCACTGGGACAGGGACCTATGGCTACACCTTC. Translation gives CASTGTGTYGYTF.

The chain combines TRBV2 with TRBJ1-6; D possibly corresponds to TRBD1 (5 bases). Germline CDR1 is SNHLY and CDR2 is FYNNEI. The CDR3 is made up of 12 amino acids. V was shortened by 5 bases and J by 15 bases, with 14 bases between the two germline ends. This CDR3 is CASSPPRQRLHF. The CDR3, as DNA: TGTGCCAGCAGTCCCCCACGACAGCGCCTCCACTTT. The whole variable domain, filled in from reference TRBV2 and TRBJ1-6, reads EPEVTQTPSHQVTQMGQEVILRCVPISNHLYFYWYRQILGQKVEFLVSFYNNEISEKSEIFDDQFSVERPDGSNFTLKIRSTKLEDSAMYFCASSPPRQRLHFGNGTRLTVT.